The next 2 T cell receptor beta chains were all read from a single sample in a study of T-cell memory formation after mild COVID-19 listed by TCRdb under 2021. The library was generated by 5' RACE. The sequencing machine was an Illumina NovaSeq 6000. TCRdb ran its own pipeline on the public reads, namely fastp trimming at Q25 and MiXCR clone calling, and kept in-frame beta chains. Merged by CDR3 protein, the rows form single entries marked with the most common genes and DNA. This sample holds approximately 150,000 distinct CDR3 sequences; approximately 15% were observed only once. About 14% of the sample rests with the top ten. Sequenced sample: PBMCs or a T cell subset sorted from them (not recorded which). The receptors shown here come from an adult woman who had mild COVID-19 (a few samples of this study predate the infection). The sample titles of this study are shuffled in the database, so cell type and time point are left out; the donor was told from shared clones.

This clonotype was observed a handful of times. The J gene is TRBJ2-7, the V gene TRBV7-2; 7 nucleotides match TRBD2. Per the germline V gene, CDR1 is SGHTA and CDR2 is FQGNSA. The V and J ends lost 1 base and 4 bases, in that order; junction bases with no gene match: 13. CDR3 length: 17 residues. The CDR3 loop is CASSLGSRGGSSYEQYF. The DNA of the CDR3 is TGTGCCAGCAGCTTAGGCTCGCGGGGCGGGAGTTCGTACGAGCAGTACTTC. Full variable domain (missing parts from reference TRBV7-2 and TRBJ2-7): GAGVSQSPSNKVTEKGKDVELRCDPISGHTALYWYRQSLGQGLEFLIYFQGNSAPDKSGLPSDRFSAERTGGSVSTLTIQRTQQEDSAVYLCASSLGSRGGSSYEQYFGPGTRLTVT.

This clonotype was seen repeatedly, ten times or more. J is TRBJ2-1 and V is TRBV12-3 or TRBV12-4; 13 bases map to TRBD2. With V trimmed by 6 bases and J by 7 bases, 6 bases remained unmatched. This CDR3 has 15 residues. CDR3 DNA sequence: TGTGCCAGCAGCCGACTAGCGGGAGGAAGAAATGAGCAGTTCTTC. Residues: CASSRLAGGRNEQFF.